The 28 T cell receptor beta chains below come from one sample, sequenced in a study of CD8 T cells in ankylosing spondylitis. Whole-study results and caveats: In ankylosing spondylitis blood, a motif of seven or eight highly homologous TCR beta variants appeared characteristic.

TCRdb used MiXCR to reprocess the 5' RACE reads, holding one entry per CDR3 protein. The table records around 770,000 distinct CDR3 sequences, around 11% of them present only once. What these receptors recognize is not known. The sequencing sample was made of blood, either unsorted or a sorted T cell fraction (not recorded which). Receptors were obtained from a male donor with ankylosing spondylitis.

This clonotype was detected ten times or more. The chain links TRBV27 to TRBJ1-2; the D is unclear. The CDR3 contains 13 residues. Trimming cost V 5 bases and J 4 bases, with 11 bases left between them. The germline V gene has CDR1 MNHEY and CDR2 SMNVEV (reference sequence). As DNA, the CDR3 is TGTGCCAGCAGTAAGGGCAGGCTCTATGGCTACACCTTC. As protein: CASSKGRLYGYTF.

In its sample, this clonotype was seen a few times. The chain joins TRBV5-1 to TRBJ2-3; TRBD2 agrees at 10 bases. The ends lost 4 bases at V and 3 bases at J; junction bases unmatched: 8. Germline CDR1 and CDR2: SGHRS and YFSETQ. The CDR3 is 16 residues long. The CDR3 spells CASSHGSSGSTDTQYF. CDR3 DNA: TGCGCCAGCAGCCATGGCTCTAGCGGGAGTACAGATACGCAGTATTTT.

The chain employs TRBV12-3 or TRBV12-4 and TRBJ1-4; D uncertain. The length of the CDR3 is 14 residues. V was cut by 6 bases and J by 7 bases, with 15 bases left in between. The CDR3 DNA follows: TGTGCCAGCAGCCCTAGACGTGAGGGTGAAAAACTGTTTTTT. Protein product: CASSPRREGEKLFF.

This clonotype was observed many times. The DNA of the CDR3 is TGCAGTGCTAGAGATCCAGGGATGAACACTGAAGCTTTCTTT. Translated: CSARDPGMNTEAFF. This sequence joins TRBV20-1 and TRBJ1-1, with D perhaps TRBD1 (5 bases). The CDR3 totals 14 residues. With 0 bases removed from V and 0 bases from J, the gap between germline ends came to 8 bases. Per germline, CDR1 DFQATT and CDR2 SNEGSKA (reference sequence).

This clonotype has more than one count but fewer than ten. The chain carries TRBV24-1 and TRBJ2-1; TRBD1 aligns across 9 bases. This CDR3 region has 18 residues. V gave up 4 bases and J gave up 8 bases; unmatched junction bases: 17. CDR1 and CDR2 from the germline V gene are KGHDR and SFDVKD. The CDR3 DNA sequence: TGTGCCACCAGTGACCCCGGCTTACAGGGGGCAGCGTCGGATGAGCAGTTCTTC. Amino acids: CATSDPGLQGAASDEQFF.

This rearrangement joins TRBV12-3 or TRBV12-4 to TRBJ2-2; D is uncertain. V lost 6 bases, J lost 0 bases, and 17 bases lay in between. The CDR3 contains 17 residues. CDR3 sequence: CASSPPAAHPNTGELFF. DNA for the CDR3: TGTGCCAGCAGCCCGCCGGCGGCGCATCCGAACACCGGGGAGCTGTTTTTT.

In this sample, this clonotype turned up a few times. CDR3: CSARSDRAGGYEQYF. In nucleotides, the CDR3 is TGCAGTGCTAGGTCCGACAGGGCGGGAGGGTACGAGCAGTACTTC. The V and J genes are TRBV20-1 and TRBJ2-7; 9 nucleotides agree with TRBD2. Germline CDR1 reads DFQATT; CDR2 reads SNEGSKA (reference sequence). The CDR3 sequence is 15 residues long. The ends lost 3 bases at V and 4 bases at J; junction bases unmatched: 10.

This clonotype was seen more than once but under ten times. One end of the junction fails to match germline, which may point to a read error. The rearrangement links TRBV3-1 to TRBJ1-2; TRBD1 agrees at 9 bases. Germline CDR1 reads LGHDT; CDR2 reads YNNKEL (reference sequence). The CDR3 contains 14 residues. CDR3 bases: TGTGCCAGCACCCAAGGGACAGGGCGGTATGGCTACACCTTC. It translates to CASTQGTGRYGYTF.

The chain employs TRBV7-2 and TRBJ2-5; tentative D call: TRBD1 (6 bases). In germline, CDR1 is SGHTA, CDR2 FQGNSA. The V end was cut by 5 bases, the J end by 5 bases, with 18 bases between. The CDR3 is 15 amino acids. CDR3 amino acids: CASSPLTGLRETQYF. The DNA for the CDR3 is TGTGCCAGCAGCCCGCTGACAGGCCTCAGGGAGACCCAGTACTTC. Filled out from reference TRBV7-2 and TRBJ2-5, the complete variable domain reads GAGVSQSPSNKVTEKGKDVELRCDPISGHTALYWYRQSLGQGLEFLIYFQGNSAPDKSGLPSDRFSAERTGGSVSTLTIQRTQQEDSAVYLCASSPLTGLRETQYFGPGTRLLVL.

This clonotype was found many times. The rearrangement joins TRBV7-2 to TRBJ2-1, with D hard to call. Germline loops: CDR1 SGHTA, CDR2 FQGNSA. V lost 5 bases and J lost 9, with 11 bases in between. This CDR3 is 12 amino acids long. CDR3 nucleotide sequence: TGTGCCAGCAGCCCGGCGCCGTTTGAGCAGTTCTTC. Protein product: CASSPAPFEQFF. The complete variable domain, with remaining parts taken from reference TRBV7-2 and TRBJ2-1, reads GAGVSQSPSNKVTEKGKDVELRCDPISGHTALYWYRQSLGQGLEFLIYFQGNSAPDKSGLPSDRFSAERTGGSVSTLTIQRTQQEDSAVYLCASSPAPFEQFFGPGTRLTVL.

The chain is built from TRBV5-1 and TRBJ2-1; D might be TRBD1 (6 bases). CDR1 is SGHRS, CDR2 YFSETQ, per germline. The CDR3 is 14 amino acids. The V gene lost 2 bases and the J gene lost 5 bases, with 11 bases spanning the gap. CDR3 bases: TGCGCCAGCAGCTTTCAGGGGTTTGACAATGAGCAGTTCTTC. This translates into CASSFQGFDNEQFF.

A few counts support this clonotype. The rearrangement links TRBV12-5 to TRBJ2-3; 11 nucleotides agree with TRBD2. The CDR3 has 16 residues. V lost 5 bases, J lost 4 bases, and 8 bases stayed unmatched. Germline V gene data show CDR1 as LGHNT and CDR2 as FRNRAP. CDR3 protein: CASGKGHSGRADTQYF. The CDR3 DNA reads TGTGCTAGTGGTAAAGGACATAGCGGGAGGGCAGATACGCAGTATTTT.

This clonotype was found a few times. A read error may produce the germline difference seen at one junction end. The chain combines TRBV7-7 with TRBJ2-3; TRBD1 is a possible D gene (6 bases). The CDR3 extends over 14 amino acids. The germline CDR1 and CDR2 sequences are SSHAT and FNYEAQ (reference sequence). CDR3 sequence reads: CASSLDPGADTQYF. In DNA, the CDR3 is TGTGCTAGCAGCTTAGATCCAGGGGCAGATACGCAGTATTTT.

This clonotype was detected only a few times. The chain links TRBV10-3 to TRBJ2-2; TRBD1 matches at 8 bases. The ends lost 7 bases at V and 6 bases at J; junction bases unmatched: 7. This CDR3 region has 14 residues. Germline assignment: CDR1 ENHRY and CDR2 SYGVKD. CDR3 DNA sequence: TGTGCCATCACCAGGACAGGGATGTCCGGGGAGCTGTTTTTT. Translating gives CAITRTGMSGELFF.

The CDR3 spells CASRGVFGDTEAFF. The CDR3 DNA is TGTGCCAGTAGAGGGGTTTTCGGCGACACTGAAGCTTTCTTT. The chain has TRBV19 and TRBJ1-1; D perhaps matches TRBD1 (5 bases). Germline assignment: CDR1 LNHDA and CDR2 SQIVND (reference sequence). Trimming shortened V by 6 bases and J by 3 bases, and 14 bases separated the two germline ends. The CDR3 length is 14 residues.

The V and J genes are TRBV29-1 and TRBJ1-2; D may be TRBD1 (6 bases). Germline assignment: CDR1 SQVTM and CDR2 ANQGSEA. This CDR3 has 13 amino acids. Trimming left V 6 bases short and J 2 bases short, with 13 bases between. The chain's CDR3 is CSVAGVLNYGYTF. The CDR3 DNA follows: TGCAGCGTCGCAGGGGTCCTAAACTATGGCTACACCTTC.

The V call is TRBV20-1, the J call TRBJ2-1; 10 nucleotides match TRBD2. Losses at the gene ends were 4 bases for V and 6 bases for J; bases not matched to a gene: 9. CDR1 is DFQATT and CDR2 is SNEGSKA in the germline V gene (reference sequence). The CDR3 spans 15 residues. DNA of the CDR3: TGCAGTGCTATCCTATCTAGCGGGGGCCTCAATGAGCAGTTCTTC. This translates into CSAILSSGGLNEQFF.

The chain uses TRBV20-1 and TRBJ2-1; 8 bases line up with TRBD2. Germline loops: CDR1 DFQATT, CDR2 SNEGSKA (reference sequence). The CDR3 covers 13 residues. Trimming at V came to 4 bases and at J to 5 bases, leaving 4 bases not matched to a gene. The CDR3 loop is CSANGGAHNEQFF. CDR3 nucleotide sequence: TGCAGTGCTAACGGGGGGGCTCACAATGAGCAGTTCTTC.

The rearrangement links TRBV7-9 to TRBJ2-1, with 13 bases matching TRBD2. Unmatched junction bases numbered 10, after V lost 6 bases and J lost 5 bases. Germline values: CDR1 SEHNR, CDR2 FQNEAQ (reference sequence). The CDR3 sequence is 17 residues long. As DNA, the CDR3 is TGTGCCAGCAGAACCCGCCCAGGACTAGCGGGGGACAATGAGCAGTTCTTC. Its translation is CASRTRPGLAGDNEQFF.

This clonotype was counted only a few times. The chain combines TRBV7-2 with TRBJ2-1; D uncertain. V was cut by 0 bases and J by 2 bases, with 8 bases left in between. Germline V lookup: CDR1 SGHTA, CDR2 FQGNSA. There are 15 residues in the CDR3. The CDR3 DNA reads as TGTGCCAGCAGCTTAGCCGGGTACCCCTACAATGAGCAGTTCTTC. Translated, it gives CASSLAGYPYNEQFF.

This clonotype showed up many times. V usage is TRBV7-2 and J usage is TRBJ2-1; maybe TRBD1 (5 bases). V was clipped by 1 base and J by 2 bases, with 9 bases between them. CDR1 and CDR2 (germline): SGHTA, FQGNSA. The CDR3 totals 15 residues. The CDR3, as DNA: TGTGCCAGCAGCTTAGTGGTGGGGCCCTACAATGAGCAGTTCTTC. It is translated as CASSLVVGPYNEQFF.

This clonotype was counted many times. The rearrangement uses TRBV6-1 and TRBJ1-6; 9 positions agree with TRBD1. The CDR3 contains 15 residues. Germline loops: CDR1 MNHNS, CDR2 SASEGT. The V and J ends lost 5 bases and 8 bases, in that order; junction bases with no gene match: 7. This chain's CDR3 is CASSPFGTGYSPLHF. Written as DNA, the CDR3 is TGTGCCAGCAGTCCTTTCGGGACAGGGTATTCACCCCTCCACTTT.

This chain connects TRBV6-2 or TRBV6-3 to TRBJ2-7; 10 positions match TRBD2. The germline gives CDR1 MNHEY, CDR2 SVGEGT. V gave up 0 bases and J gave up 1 base; unmatched junction bases: 3. The CDR3 contains 16 residues. CDR3 nucleotide sequence: TGTGCCAGCAGTTACTCTGGGACTAGCGCATCCTACGAGCAGTACTTC. Translated, it gives CASSYSGTSASYEQYF.

The chain uses TRBV20-1 and TRBJ2-3, with 7 bases lining up with TRBD2. The CDR3 loop spans 16 amino acids. With 6 bases clipped from V and 1 base from J, the junction kept 13 bases outside the gene matches. Germline V gives CDR1 DFQATT, CDR2 SNEGSKA (reference sequence). CDR3 nucleotides: TGCAGTGCCCGGACCCTTTGGGAGGGAGGCACAGATACGCAGTATTTT. Protein: CSARTLWEGGTDTQYF.

The chain recombines TRBV5-1 with TRBJ2-3; 9 bases fit TRBD2. The CDR3 contains 15 residues. The junction had 8 bases not matched to a gene; V was cut back by 4 bases and J by 5 bases. The V gene's germline CDR1 is SGHRS and CDR2 YFSETQ. CDR3 nucleotide sequence: TGCGCCAGCAGCCCGGGCGGGAGGGCCCTAGATACGCAGTATTTT. It encodes CASSPGGRALDTQYF.

The chain recombines TRBV20-1 with TRBJ1-4, with no clear D. Germline loops: CDR1 DFQATT, CDR2 SNEGSKA (reference sequence). The germline V and J ends were trimmed by 6 bases and 3 bases, with 11 bases remaining between them. This CDR3 is built from 13 residues. The CDR3 DNA follows: TGCAGTGCCTCACGACGGTCTAATGAAAAACTGTTTTTT. It codes for CSASRRSNEKLFF.

Written as DNA, the CDR3 is TGTGCCAGCAGCTTATTTCTGGGGACAGGCCTTGGCTACACCTTC. This codes for CASSLFLGTGLGYTF. V and J are TRBV7-2 and TRBJ1-2; 8 nucleotides line up with TRBD1. This CDR3 comprises 15 residues. Germline CDR1 SGHTA, CDR2 FQGNSA. V lost 2 bases to trimming and J lost 7 bases; unmatched junction nucleotides: 9.

This clonotype has a handful of counts. This chain joins TRBV15 and TRBJ2-3; D unresolved. Germline V CDR1 and CDR2: LNHNV, YYDKDF (reference sequence). The V end was cut by 1 base, the J end by 3 bases, with 2 bases between. CDR3 length equals 12 residues. Here the CDR3 DNA reads TGTGCCACCAGCAGAGCTACAGATACGCAGTATTTT. This gives the protein CATSRATDTQYF.